This TCR beta chain was identified during a study of T cells after yellow fever vaccination (dated by TCRdb to between 2018 and 2020). Describing the broader study: Libraries from fractions with low cell numbers were prepared with the SMART-Seq v4 Ultra Low Input RNA kit. Blood samples were taken at several timepoints before and after primary and secondary immunization, and bulk PBMC replicates and cell subsets were isolated. To follow T-cell clones before and after primary and booster YFV17D yellow fever vaccination, bulk TCR alpha and beta repertoires were sequenced over time. Two healthy male donors, one aged 18 to 30 and one aged 30 to 40 years, were included in the cohort.

This clonotype showed up many times. This receptor's antigen is unknown. Base quality data are lacking; no much larger clone is found one base away. Points the paper makes about the study in general: After the booster, most clones that had expanded after primary vaccination were detected again (about 95% of CD4 and under 90% of CD8), suggesting broad maintenance of memory. FACS-sorted repertoires could contain abundant contaminating clonotypes from the bulk population, so computational filtering was required. The secondary T-cell response was weaker than the primary response but faster, peaking on day 5 instead of day 15. A small fraction of clonotypes showed up in both the CD4 and CD8 compartments, probably as a result of convergent recombination. Because only two donors were included in the study, the extent to which the findings can be generalized is limited.

TCRdb shows the sequencer as Illumina NovaSeq 6000. TCR cDNA was synthesized by 5'RACE template switching, through which a universal primer site and unique molecular identifiers were introduced. Priming for cDNA synthesis came from both the TCR alpha and TCR beta constant segments. Libraries were amplified in two PCR steps, with sample barcodes and sequencing adapters added in the second step. Sequencing of libraries was done on Illumina HiSeq 2500 (2x100 bp) or NovaSeq (2x150 bp). As for the authors' bioinformatics: Demultiplexing of reads and collapsing into UMI consensus sequences were performed with MIGEC, and V(D)J alignment was carried out with MiXCR. Vaccine-responding clonotypes were defined with edgeR using replicate PBMC samples, requiring FDR below 0.01 and a log2 fold change above 5 up to day 15. CD4 or CD8 identity was assigned to each bulk clonotype according to whether the clonotype was present at higher abundance in the sequenced CD4 repertoire or the sequenced CD8 repertoire. Starting from the raw public reads, TCRdb applied fastp trimming at Q25, assembled clones with MiXCR and retained in-frame beta chains. Identical CDR3 protein sequences are pooled into one entry, listed with their most common genes and DNA. Clone size and V and J calls follow TCRdb, not the original study. The sample contains about 320,000 distinct CDR3 sequences, 4% to 5.5% of them found a single time. The ten largest clones take up less than 20% of the sample.

Trimming takes 4 bases off V and 3 bases off J; junction bases not matched to a gene: 8. CDR1 and CDR2, looked up from the germline V gene, are SGHVS and FNYEAQ. The CDR3 contains 16 residues, cysteine and phenylalanine counted. The sequence is cut down to CDR3 DNA, 48 bases in frame from base 1. This sample's treatment or condition label indicates: live attenuated yellow fever vaccine strain. At each blood-draw timepoint, two biological replicates of bulk PBMCs were obtained. A standard Ficoll-Paque protocol was used to isolate PBMCs from peripheral blood. RNA was extracted with TriZol from bulk PBMCs, CD4 and CD8 fractions, and dextramer-positive and dextramer-negative fractions.

This sample comprised PBMCs, obtained 15 days after the yellow fever booster vaccination. Recombination joined TRBV7-6 with TRBJ1-4; 7 junctional bases match TRBD1. The receptor's source is a man in his late teens or twenties who received the YFV17D yellow fever vaccine. CDR3 loop: CASSSGQGGANEKLFF. The nucleotide sequence reads TGTGCCAGCAGCTCCGGGCAGGGGGGAGCTAATGAAAAACTGTTTTTT. When the CDR3 is completed using the reference TRBV7-6 and TRBJ1-4 genes on either side, the full variable domain is GAGVSQSPRYKVTKRGQDVALRCDPISGHVSLYWYRQALGQGPEFLTYFNYEAQQDKSGLPNDRFSAERPEGSISTLTIQRTEQRDSAMYRCASSSGQGGANEKLFFGSGTQLSVL.